The clone carrying this T cell receptor (beta chain) showed up many times. What it recognizes is unknown. Building the TCR beta libraries relied on iRepertoire HTBI primers, and CDR3 regions underwent Arm-PCR. TCRdb re-called the multiplex PCR reads through MiXCR, storing one row per CDR3 protein. The sample contains about 530,000 distinct CDR3 sequences, 15% to 20% of which appear only once. The data are from a study of regulatory T cells in long-lasting Graves disease. The CDR3 runs 14 residues. Germline loops: CDR1 MNHNS, CDR2 SASEGT. V gave up 3 bases and J gave up 0 bases, with 7 bases separating them. Study-wide results and limits: No thyroid tissue was studied; the work used peripheral blood only. Persistent disease preferred TRBV28, TRBJ1-2 and TRBJ2-5; new disease, TRBV20-1 and TRBJ2-1.

Specified time point: newly diagnosed GD, antithyroid drugs for less than 3 months. The authors made the TCR library using RNA they extracted from PBMCs. This same sample was also taken into another study, of T cells in Graves' hyperthyroidism and ophthalmopathy. Per that paper: Most clonotypes that expanded in the thyroid above 0.001 also showed up in blood.

The source of this sequence is a middle-aged woman with Graves disease. The chain has TRBV6-1 and TRBJ2-3; D is undetermined. The specimen was peripheral blood mononuclear cells (PBMCs), collected at new diagnosis, from a patient treated with antithyroid drugs. The DNA of the CDR3 is TGTGCCAGCAGTGAGGCAGGTAGCACAGATACGCAGTATTTT. Its translation is CASSEAGSTDTQYF.